What follows is one T cell receptor beta chain and its context. The antigen remains undetermined. The data stem from a study of OX40 agonist ivuxolimab in advanced cancers. Findings of the study overall: Specificity for antigen went undetermined in the expanded peripheral T cells. With doses of 0.1 to 3.0 mg/kg, CD4+ and CD8+ blood T cells had undergone clonal expansion by week 6. In CD8+ T cells, expanded clones were on average more numerous than in CD4+.

This CDR3 spans 17 amino acids. In germline, CDR1 is SGHRS, CDR2 YFSETQ. V gave up 4 bases and J gave up 0 bases; unmatched junction bases: 5. TCRdb keeps only in-frame clones here, not all; method: immunoSEQ multiplex PCR. Among around 100,000 clones listed, about nine tenths were seen once. The input for sequencing was CD4+ or CD8+ T cells sorted from blood, taken in a trial of the OX40 agonist ivuxolimab. This rearrangement joins TRBV5-1 to TRBJ2-6; TRBD1 matches at 9 bases. The receptor comes from an adult with an advanced solid tumor such as melanoma, head and neck, liver or kidney cancer. The CDR3 DNA is TGCGCCAGCAGCCCGACAGGGGGGGACTCTGGGGCCAACGTCCTGACTTTC. Translated: CASSPTGGDSGANVLTF.